Listed below are T cell receptor beta chains from one sample, sequenced in a study of blood T cell repertoires in COVID-19. The data were produced by immunoSEQ multiplex PCR, yet TCRdb's version contains in-frame clones alone and is incomplete. The sample shows approximately 210,000 clones, 70% to 90% of them seen only once. Sequences were obtained from peripheral blood. The source of these receptors is a man over 45 with COVID-19, enrolled during active disease. The conserved cysteine and the conserved F or W are not part of the CDR3 here.

V | CDR3
TRBV19 | ASTMDRDFNEQF
TRBV7-9 | ASSRIGQGWGNTIY
TRBV5-1 | ASSSELMNTGELF
TRBV19 | ASSIRVSGGNNSPLH
TRBV19 | ASSIGPAGEQY
TRBV5-1 | ASSRDSDYGYT
TRBV7-9 | ASSTNQDRAGYT
TRBV27 | ASRGQGPDTQY
TRBV19 | ASLFRDRANYGYT
TRBV12-3/TRBV12-4 | ASTGQLGNTIY
TRBV5-6 | ASSLMQGSNSGLH
TRBV5-1 | ASSPGTGVVETQY
TRBV28 | ASSFLDRVTEAF
TRBV18 | ASSPQGESYEQY
TRBV5-1 | ASSFQGVVGNTIY
TRBV28 | ASSLYGTDYEQY
TRBV4-1 | ASSQVAGGNEQF
TRBV7-3 | ASSTSGSGANVLT
TRBV7-6 | ASRPISGGLRYT
TRBV14 | ASSQDRGIRMNTEAF
TRBV9 | ASSPEDRGRNYNEQF
TRBV18 | ASSPARWNSGNTIY
TRBV10-3 | AISDRTSGDYEQY
TRBV12-5 | ASGLITTGRAGELF
TRBV9 | ASSVDPSGSGETQY
TRBV19 | ASSRRTGYTDTQY
TRBV2 | ASSDLGRGNTEAF
TRBV2 | ASRAGLIHSNQPQH
TRBV30 | AWSVGTGGTDTQY
TRBV3-1/TRBV3-2 | ASSPLTDRGYT
TRBV21-1 | ASSKALLAGGYNEQF
TRBV12-3/TRBV12-4 | ASNSDNEKLF
TRBV5-6 | ASSPRTSGRATDTQY
TRBV5-4 | ASSSGQGYYGYT
TRBV5-6 | ASSSLLAWEQY
TRBV7-9 | ASSLDTGGLTYEQY
TRBV27 | ASSLVGWTPNTGELF
TRBV7-9 | ASSLSGSGELF
TRBV7-9 | ASSLGDSGSGVYTQY
TRBV9 | ASSATGDNQPQH
TRBV9 | ASSVAPNRGYYGYT
TRBV19 | ASRKASNQPQH
TRBV6-5 | ASRHGTNYEQY